These T cell receptor beta chains were read from a single sample in a study of Graves' ophthalmopathy and Graves' hyperthyroidism. One entry per CDR3 protein, called by TCRdb with MiXCR from the multiplex PCR reads. This sample yields some 150,000 distinct CDR3 sequences, of which under 45% are seen a single time; roughly 9% belongs to the top ten. Sequenced: peripheral blood. The receptor set was obtained from a man aged 25-45 years with Graves' ophthalmopathy. The CDR3 runs from the conserved cysteine through the conserved F or W. A D gene is named only where the DNA matches it firmly. Not every row has a clone size; where given, it reads once, few, many or a size class.

clone_size	d_call	v_call	j_call	cdr3_nt	cdr3_aa
many	TRBD1	TRBV6-1	TRBJ2-5	TGTGCCAGCAGTGTCGGACAGGGTCTTCGGGAGACCCAGTACTTC	CASSVGQGLRETQYF
NA	NA	TRBV28	TRBJ1-5	TGTACCAGCAGTCAACCTAGTAGCAATCAGCCCCAGCATTTT	CTSSQPSSNQPQHF
NA	NA	TRBV12-3/TRBV12-4	TRBJ1-2	TGTGCCAGCAGTTTAACGGGAAATGGCTACACCTTC	CASSLTGNGYTF
many	NA	TRBV12-3/TRBV12-4	TRBJ2-3	TGTGCCAGCAGACAGAGACAGTCTAACACAGATACGCAGTATTTT	CASRQRQSNTDTQYF
NA	TRBD1	TRBV12-3/TRBV12-4	TRBJ1-2	TGTGCCAGCAGTTCCGGTTACAGGGGGCGCGGGTATGGCTACACCTTC	CASSSGYRGRGYGYTF
many	TRBD2	TRBV28	TRBJ2-4	TGTGCCAGCAGTTTGGGGGTTGATCTAGCGGGAGATGTTGACATTCAGTACTTC	CASSLGVDLAGDVDIQYF
NA	TRBD1	TRBV2	TRBJ2-5	TGTGCCAGCAGTGTCCCGTTACAGGGGGAGACCCAGTACTTC	CASSVPLQGETQYF
many	NA	TRBV5-6	TRBJ2-7	TGTGCCAGCAGCCCCGCTTTGGAGCGGGACAGCCGATACGAGCAGTACTTC	CASSPALERDSRYEQYF
NA	TRBD1	TRBV6-1	TRBJ1-2	TGTGCCAGCAGCCGTCAGGGGGCTAGGCATTCTGGCTACACCTTC	CASSRQGARHSGYTF
many	NA	TRBV7-2	TRBJ1-1	TGTGCCAGCAGCTTAGGACAGACTCAGTACACTGAAGCTTTCTTT	CASSLGQTQYTEAFF
NA	TRBD2	TRBV12-3/TRBV12-4	TRBJ2-5	TGTGCGACAACCCCGGGGGGGTCATTAGAAGAGACCCAGTACTTC	CATTPGGSLEETQYF
NA	NA	TRBV27	TRBJ1-1	TGTGCCAGCAGTTCCGTCGGACAGCTGAACACTGAAGCTTTCTTT	CASSSVGQLNTEAFF
many	TRBD2	TRBV30	TRBJ2-7	TGTGCCTGGACGCAGCGGGAGGGCGACTACGAGCAGTACTTC	CAWTQREGDYEQYF
NA	NA	TRBV6-5	TRBJ1-1	TGTGCCAGCAGTTACGGGGGCCGCAACACTGAAGCTTTCTTT	CASSYGGRNTEAFF
NA	NA	TRBV10-3	TRBJ2-7	TGTGCCATCAGTGACCAGACACGGCCGGACTACGAGCAGTACTTC	CAISDQTRPDYEQYF
medium-sized	NA	TRBV12-3/TRBV12-4	TRBJ1-1	TGTGCCAGTGAGGCTCGCGGGAACACTGAAGCTTTCTTT	CASEARGNTEAFF
many	NA	TRBV3-1	TRBJ2-7	TGTGCCAGCAGCCTTGGGGACCACTCCTACGAGCAGTACTTC	CASSLGDHSYEQYF
NA	NA	TRBV6-1	TRBJ1-1	TGTGCCAGCAGTGAAAGGTATTTCAGTACTGAAGCTTTCTTT	CASSERYFSTEAFF
NA	NA	TRBV6-1	TRBJ2-7	TGTGCCAGCAGTGAATATAGAGGCGGGTGGTTATCCTACGAGCAGTACTTC	CASSEYRGGWLSYEQYF
few	TRBD1	TRBV7-9	TRBJ1-1	TGTGCCAGCAGCGGAGGACAGGTCATCACTGAAGCTTTCTTT	CASSGGQVITEAFF
NA	NA	TRBV11-2	TRBJ1-1	TGTGCCAGCAGCTACCAGACCAACCTTGGGGCTGAAGCTTTCTTT	CASSYQTNLGAEAFF
NA	TRBD1	TRBV6-5	TRBJ2-7	TGTGCCAGCAGTTTGGGACAGGATGCCTACGAGCAGTACTTC	CASSLGQDAYEQYF
many	NA	TRBV30	TRBJ2-2	TGTGCCTGGAGTGGCAGCATCACCGGGGAGCTGTTTTTT	CAWSGSITGELFF
NA	TRBD2	TRBV6-5	TRBJ2-2	TGTGCCAGCAGTTACACTAGCGGGAGTTCGAACACCGGGGAGCTGTTTTTT	CASSYTSGSSNTGELFF
once	TRBD2	TRBV4-2	TRBJ2-7	TGTGCCAGCAGCCAAGAACTAGCGGGATTCTACGAGCAGTACTTC	CASSQELAGFYEQYF
many	TRBD1	TRBV15	TRBJ2-3	TGTGCCACCAGCAGAGAACCGACAGGGAGCACAGATACGCAGTATTTT	CATSREPTGSTDTQYF
NA	NA	TRBV7-3	TRBJ2-2	TGTGCCAGCAGCCTGGGTGGGGCGGCGAACACCGGGGAGCTGTTTTTT	CASSLGGAANTGELFF
many	TRBD1	TRBV29-1	TRBJ2-7	TGCAGCGTTGTACAGGGGTGGAATTACGAGCAGTACTTC	CSVVQGWNYEQYF
NA	NA	TRBV7-2	TRBJ2-7	TGTGCCAGCAGCTTCGGGGATGGCTACGAGCAGTACTTC	CASSFGDGYEQYF
many	TRBD2	TRBV12-3/TRBV12-4	TRBJ2-5	TGTGCCAGCAGTTCCCCCTCGAGCGGGAGGGGACCCAGAGAGACCCAGTACTTC	CASSSPSSGRGPRETQYF
NA	TRBD1	TRBV28	TRBJ2-7	TGTGCCAGCAGGGGACAGGGGGCTGTCTACGAGCAGTACTTC	CASRGQGAVYEQYF
many	NA	TRBV29-1	TRBJ2-7	TGCAGCGTTGATGGTGGGGGAGACGAGCAGTACTTC	CSVDGGGDEQYF
NA	NA	TRBV6-1	TRBJ1-2	TGTGCCAGCAGTGAATTGGATGGCTACACCTTC	CASSELDGYTF
NA	NA	TRBV15	TRBJ1-1	TGTGCCACCAGCAGAGATATAGGGGCCACTGAAGCTTTCTTT	CATSRDIGATEAFF
few	NA	TRBV18	TRBJ2-5	TGTGCCAGCTCACCCCCGCGCGGGATAGAGACCCAGTACTTC	CASSPPRGIETQYF
few	TRBD1	TRBV6-1	TRBJ2-7	TGTGCCACCGGGACAGGGAGCGAGCAGTACTTC	CATGTGSEQYF
many	NA	TRBV19	TRBJ1-2	TGTGCCACTTCCCGGGGGGAGTTGAGCTATGGCTACACCTTC	CATSRGELSYGYTF
NA	TRBD1	TRBV28	TRBJ2-7	TGTGCCAGCAGTTTGGAACCGGGACAGGGCTCCTACGAGCAGTACTTC	CASSLEPGQGSYEQYF
many	TRBD2	TRBV5-1	TRBJ2-7	TGCGCCAGCAGCGGCGGGGGGATCTCCTACGAGCAGTACTTC	CASSGGGISYEQYF
NA	NA	TRBV28	TRBJ2-1	TGTGCCAGCAGCCCGGCAGGGTACAATGAGCAGTTCTTC	CASSPAGYNEQFF
many	NA	TRBV28	TRBJ2-7	TGTGCCAGCAGTCCCCGACTCCAGAGCTCCTACGAGCAGTACTTC	CASSPRLQSSYEQYF
NA	NA	TRBV28	TRBJ1-2	TGTGCCAGCAGTTTTCCCGGCGCCTGGGGCTACACCTTC	CASSFPGAWGYTF
NA	NA	TRBV10-3	TRBJ2-7	TGTGCCATCAGTGAGTCGAGAGGGGCTTCCTACGAGCAGTACTTC	CAISESRGASYEQYF
few	TRBD2	TRBV6-5	TRBJ2-7	TGTGCCAGCAGTTACTGGGGACTAGCGGTTTCCTACGAGCAGTACTTC	CASSYWGLAVSYEQYF
many	NA	TRBV7-2	TRBJ2-5	TGTGCCAGCAGCTCGAATGGGAGACGAGAGACCCAGTACTTC	CASSSNGRRETQYF
NA	TRBD1	TRBV28	TRBJ2-7	TGTGCCAGCACCGAGACAGGGGGTGTCCACTACGAGCAGTACTTC	CASTETGGVHYEQYF
many	TRBD1	TRBV4-3	TRBJ2-5	TGCGCCAGCAGCCGTAACCACAGGGGCTCACAAGAGACCCAGTACTTC	CASSRNHRGSQETQYF
many	TRBD2	TRBV7-2	TRBJ2-5	TGTGCCAGCAGCTTCGGGGGGGGAGTAGAGACCCAGTACTTC	CASSFGGGVETQYF
many	NA	TRBV10-3	TRBJ1-6	TGTGCCACAGGGACATTCGATAATTCACCCCTCCACTTT	CATGTFDNSPLHF
NA	NA	TRBV28	TRBJ2-7	TGTGCCAGCAGTGCTCGGACCGACTACGAGCAGTACTTC	CASSARTDYEQYF
many	NA	TRBV7-8	TRBJ1-5	TGTGCCAGCAGCTTAGGTGGGGGTTTGCAGCCCCAGCATTTT	CASSLGGGLQPQHF
many	TRBD1	TRBV20-1	TRBJ1-5	TGCAGTGCTGCGACAGGGGGCGCGAACAATCAGCCCCAGCATTTT	CSAATGGANNQPQHF
NA	NA	TRBV6-2/TRBV6-3	TRBJ1-2	TGTGCCAGCAGTGGGGGAGGGCCTGGCTACACCTTC	CASSGGGPGYTF
NA	NA	TRBV6-1	TRBJ2-5	TGTGCCAGCAGTGGTTATGGCGAGACCCAGTACTTC	CASSGYGETQYF
NA	NA	TRBV12-3/TRBV12-4	TRBJ1-5	TGTGCCAGCAGAGGTACGACAGGTTCGCACTCCAATCAGCCCCAGCATTTT	CASRGTTGSHSNQPQHF
many	NA	TRBV30	TRBJ2-7	TGTGCCTGGAGTATCCTCAGGGGGGTAAGGTCCTACGAGCAGTACTTC	CAWSILRGVRSYEQYF
many	NA	TRBV7-2	TRBJ2-7	TGTGCCAGCAGCACCCCCAACTACGAGCAGTACTTC	CASSTPNYEQYF
many	TRBD1	TRBV28	TRBJ1-2	TGTGCCAGCAGTTCCAGGGACAGGGGGGACTATGGCTACACCTTC	CASSSRDRGDYGYTF
NA	TRBD1	TRBV6-1	TRBJ2-7	TGTGCCAGCAGTGGTGGACAGGGGGTGAGCGAGCAGTACTTC	CASSGGQGVSEQYF